This entry lists 7 T cell receptor beta chains sequenced from one sample in a study of cytomegalovirus exposure and HLA in healthy donors. PCR employed 60 Vbeta and 13 Jbeta primers. The data were produced by immunoSEQ multiplex PCR, yet TCRdb's version contains in-frame clones alone and is incomplete. The sample includes 100,000 to 150,000 clones, just under 75% of them seen just once. The sample taken for sequencing was PBMCs. These receptors all come from a man aged 55 to 70 in good health and CMV-seropositive.

J is TRBJ2-2 and V is TRBV25-1, with D possibly matching TRBD2 (7 bases). CDR3 length equals 16 residues. From germline, CDR1 is MGHDK and CDR2 SYGVNS. V shed 1 base and J shed 1 base, with 10 bases lying between them. The CDR3 DNA follows: TGTGCCAGCAGTGAATGGGGGGGCGGGAACACCGGGGAGCTGTTTTTT. As protein: CASSEWGGGNTGELFF. Looking up the rest from reference TRBV25-1 and TRBJ2-2 gives the full variable domain: EADIYQTPRYLVIGTGKKITLECSQTMGHDKMYWYQQDPGMELHLIHYSYGVNSTEKGDLSSESTVSRIRTEHFPLTLESARPSHTSQYLCASSEWGGGNTGELFFGEGSRLTVL.

The sample holds a few counts of this clone. The genes are TRBV6-5 and TRBJ2-7; D uncertain. Germline lookup yields CDR1 MNHEY and CDR2 SVGAGI. The CDR3 has 13 residues. The V gene lost 8 bases and the J gene lost 0 bases, with 11 bases spanning the gap. The CDR3 DNA sequence: TGTGCCAGCGAGGCCCCCAGCTCCTACGAGCAGTACTTC. Its protein product is CASEAPSSYEQYF.

The J gene is TRBJ2-1, the V gene TRBV27; 7 bases are shared with TRBD2. The CDR3 contains 18 residues. V was clipped by 4 bases and J by 4 bases; unmatched bases: 16. Germline V gene data show CDR1 as MNHEY and CDR2 as SMNVEV (reference sequence). CDR3 nucleotides: TGTGCCAGCAGTTCTCCCCTCCGACTAAGCGGGAAGTACAATGAGCAGTTCTTC. This sequence encodes CASSSPLRLSGKYNEQFF.

The J gene is TRBJ1-4, the V gene TRBV18, with TRBD1 matching over 8 bases. V dropped 6 bases and J dropped 11; count of bases not matched to a gene: 8. This CDR3 comprises 13 residues. Germline lookup yields CDR1 KGHSH and CDR2 LQKENI. The CDR3 is CASSGGQGEKLFF. The CDR3 region has the DNA TGTGCCAGCTCGGGAGGACAGGGAGAGAAACTGTTTTTT.

V is TRBV6-6 and J is TRBJ1-1; TRBD1 matches 7 bases. Germline loops: CDR1 MNHNY, CDR2 SVGAGI (reference sequence). Trimming removed 5 bases from V and 1 base from J; junction bases left unmatched: 4. This CDR3 has 14 residues. For the CDR3, the DNA is TGTGCCAGCAGTACACAGGGGACGAACACTGAAGCTTTCTTT. Amino acid sequence: CASSTQGTNTEAFF.

The table lists this clone with a count of one. The chain carries TRBV10-1 and TRBJ1-1; a weak D match, TRBD1 (5 bases). Deletions cut 6 bases from V and 1 base from J, with 9 bases between. This CDR3 region has 13 residues. Germline assignment: CDR1 WNHNN and CDR2 SYGVQD (reference sequence). CDR3 in amino acids: CASRDTSNTEAFF. DNA of the CDR3: TGCGCCAGCAGGGACACGTCGAACACTGAAGCTTTCTTT.

CDR3 loop: CASSLVGETEAFF. The DNA of the CDR3 is TGTGCCAGCAGCTTAGTTGGGGAGACTGAAGCTTTCTTT. The rearrangement uses TRBV11-2 and TRBJ1-1; no clear D gene. The germline V gene encodes CDR1 SGHAT and CDR2 FQNNGV. V was trimmed by 1 base and J by 5 bases, leaving 8 bases between them. The CDR3 contains 13 residues. The variable domain in full, with the rest retrieved from reference TRBV11-2 and TRBJ1-1, is EAGVAQSPRYKIIEKRQSVAFWCNPISGHATLYWYQQILGQGPKLLIQFQNNGVVDDSQLPKDRFSAERLKGVDSTLKIQPAKLEDSAVYLCASSLVGETEAFFGQGTRLTVV.